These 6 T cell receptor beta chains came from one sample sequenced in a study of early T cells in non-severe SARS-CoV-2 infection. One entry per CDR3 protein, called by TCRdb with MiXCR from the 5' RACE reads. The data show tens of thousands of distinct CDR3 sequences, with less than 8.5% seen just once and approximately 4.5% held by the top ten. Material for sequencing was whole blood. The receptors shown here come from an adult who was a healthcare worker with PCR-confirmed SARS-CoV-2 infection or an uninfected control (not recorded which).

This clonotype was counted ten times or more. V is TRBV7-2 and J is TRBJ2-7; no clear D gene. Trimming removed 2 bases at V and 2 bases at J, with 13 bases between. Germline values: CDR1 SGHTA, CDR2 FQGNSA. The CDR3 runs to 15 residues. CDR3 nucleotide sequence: TGTGCCAGCAGCTTAAGGCTCGCAGGACCCTACGAGCAGTACTTC. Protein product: CASSLRLAGPYEQYF.

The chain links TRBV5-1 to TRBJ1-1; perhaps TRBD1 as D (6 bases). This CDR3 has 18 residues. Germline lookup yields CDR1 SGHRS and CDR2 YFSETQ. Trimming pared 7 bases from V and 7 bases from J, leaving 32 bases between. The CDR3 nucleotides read TGCGCCAGCCGATGGACACCTGGGGGGGCCCAAGTCCTCGGTGAAGCTTTCTTT. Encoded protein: CASRWTPGGAQVLGEAFF.

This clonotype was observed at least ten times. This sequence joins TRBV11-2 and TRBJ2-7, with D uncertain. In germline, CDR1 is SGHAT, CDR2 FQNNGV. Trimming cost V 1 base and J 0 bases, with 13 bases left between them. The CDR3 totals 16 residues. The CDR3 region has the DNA TGTGCCAGCAGCTTAGTTTCACCGCCTATCTCCTACGAGCAGTACTTC. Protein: CASSLVSPPISYEQYF.

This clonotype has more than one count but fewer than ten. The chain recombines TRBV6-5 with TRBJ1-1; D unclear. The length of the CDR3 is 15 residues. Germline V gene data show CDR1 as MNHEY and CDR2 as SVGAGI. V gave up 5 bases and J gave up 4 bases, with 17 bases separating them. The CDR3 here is CASSRESREGTEAFF. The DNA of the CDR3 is TGTGCCAGCAGTAGGGAGAGCCGGGAGGGCACTGAAGCTTTCTTT.

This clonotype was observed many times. CDR3 sequence (DNA): TGTGCCAGCTCACCACCCGACTCGGGGGCTTTCTTT. It yields the protein CASSPPDSGAFF. The genes are TRBV18 and TRBJ1-1; D call uncertain. This CDR3 has 12 residues. The V end was cut by 0 bases, the J end by 11 bases, with 10 bases between. The germline V gene encodes CDR1 KGHSH and CDR2 LQKENI.

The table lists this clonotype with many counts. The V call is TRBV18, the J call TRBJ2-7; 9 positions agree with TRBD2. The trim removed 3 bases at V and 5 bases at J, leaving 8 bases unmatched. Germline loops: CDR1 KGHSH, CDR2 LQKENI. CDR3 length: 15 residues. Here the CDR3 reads CASSPLASGAHEQYF. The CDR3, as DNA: TGTGCCAGCTCACCGTTGGCTAGCGGGGCCCACGAGCAGTACTTC.